This T cell receptor (beta chain) was captured by sequencing in a study of T cell changes during pregnancy in multiple sclerosis. The V end lost 3 bases, the J end lost 7 bases, and 10 bases lay between the germline ends. Germline V CDR1 and CDR2: LNHDA, SQIVND (reference sequence). The CDR3 is made up of 13 amino acids. Here immunoSEQ multiplex PCR was the method, and the copy in TCRdb shows in-frame clones only, minus some. The table includes 85,000 to 110,000 clones, roughly nine tenths detected once. This sequence originates from a female donor with multiple sclerosis, enrolled in a pregnancy study. The rearrangement joins TRBV19 to TRBJ1-5; possibly TRBD1 for D (6 bases). The material sequenced was peripheral blood, taken after pregnancy. CDR3 nucleotides: TGTGCCAGTAGTATGTCCAGGGGCCAGCCCCAGCATTTT. As protein: CASSMSRGQPQHF.